This T cell receptor beta chain appears in the sequencing data of a study of PD-1 blockade in classical Hodgkin lymphoma. Each of the patients experienced relapse following autologous stem cell transplantation, and their brentuximab vedotin exposure differed. The method was immunoSEQ multiplex PCR; TCRdb's version includes in-frame clones alone and lacks a portion of them. The table includes over 50,000 clones, 65% to 85% detected once. V was pared by 5 bases and J by 1 base, with 14 bases between. The CDR3 spans 15 residues. Looked up from germline, CDR1 is LGHNT and CDR2 is FRNRAP. This chain joins TRBV12-5 and TRBJ1-1; TRBD1 is a possible D gene (5 bases). Sample: peripheral blood mononuclear cells (PBMCs), taken at baseline. This sequence was found in a human donor with classical Hodgkin lymphoma. The CDR3 region has the DNA TGTGCTAGTGGTCGGGTGGGACCTTCGAACACTGAAGCTTTCTTT. It is translated as CASGRVGPSNTEAFF.